These T cell receptor beta chains were read from a single sample in a study of blood T cell repertoires in COVID-19. Method: immunoSEQ multiplex PCR; TCRdb's copy keeps in-frame clones and lacks some. The profile shows about 240,000 clones, about 90% of them singletons. The sequencing input was peripheral blood. The receptors come from a man in his fifties or sixties who had recovered from COVID-19. CDR3s include the opening cysteine and the closing phenylalanine or tryptophan. D genes are given only for firm matches. Size is omitted from some rows. Given values are once, few, many or a class for expanded clones.

CDR3 DNA: TGTGCCAGCAGCTTCAGACAGGGGGCGAAAATGAACACTGAAGCTTTCTTT
CDR3 protein: CASSFRQGAKMNTEAFF
D gene: TRBD1
clone size: few
J gene: TRBJ1-1
V gene: TRBV5-6

CDR3 DNA: TGCGCCAGCAGCCAGGTCAGACCCAACACCGGGGAGCTGTTTTTT
CDR3 protein: CASSQVRPNTGELFF
D gene: .
clone size: once
J gene: TRBJ2-2
V gene: TRBV5-1

CDR3 DNA: TGCGCCAGCAGCTTGGCCAGTAATTCACCCCTCCACTTT
CDR3 protein: CASSLASNSPLHF
D gene: .
clone size: .
J gene: TRBJ1-6
V gene: TRBV5-1

CDR3 DNA: TGTGCCAGCAGCTTGTTTTCGGGAGCGTCTACCTACGAGCAGTACTTC
CDR3 protein: CASSLFSGASTYEQYF
D gene: .
clone size: .
J gene: TRBJ2-7
V gene: TRBV5-4

CDR3 DNA: TGTGCCTGGAGTCGGACAGCGGGAATGGGGTACGAGCAGTACTTC
CDR3 protein: CAWSRTAGMGYEQYF
D gene: .
clone size: .
J gene: TRBJ2-7
V gene: TRBV30

CDR3 DNA: TGCGCCAGTACAGCCCGGGACAGGGGGCTGGAGACCCAGTACTTC
CDR3 protein: CASTARDRGLETQYF
D gene: TRBD1
clone size: .
J gene: TRBJ2-5
V gene: TRBV5-1

CDR3 DNA: TGTGCCAGCAGCTTTAGGAGGGGAGATACGCAGTATTTT
CDR3 protein: CASSFRRGDTQYF
D gene: .
clone size: .
J gene: TRBJ2-3
V gene: TRBV2

CDR3 DNA: TGTGCCAGCAGCTCGCTAGGGGGAAAACAAGAGACCCAGTACTTC
CDR3 protein: CASSSLGGKQETQYF
D gene: .
clone size: .
J gene: TRBJ2-5
V gene: TRBV11-2

CDR3 DNA: TGTGCCAGCAGCCAGCTCACAGGGGCGGATACGCAGTATTTT
CDR3 protein: CASSQLTGADTQYF
D gene: TRBD1
clone size: .
J gene: TRBJ2-3
V gene: TRBV3-1/TRBV3-2

CDR3 DNA: TGTGCCACCAGAGACAGGGCTAACTATGGCTACACCTTC
CDR3 protein: CATRDRANYGYTF
D gene: TRBD1
clone size: .
J gene: TRBJ1-2
V gene: TRBV24-1

CDR3 DNA: TGTGCCAGCAGTCAGCGACAGGGGGCCTACGAGCAGTACTTC
CDR3 protein: CASSQRQGAYEQYF
D gene: TRBD1
clone size: few
J gene: TRBJ2-7
V gene: TRBV6-6

CDR3 DNA: TGTGCCAGTAGTATTAAACAGGGGGCAAGCAATCAGCCCCAGCATTTT
CDR3 protein: CASSIKQGASNQPQHF
D gene: TRBD1
clone size: .
J gene: TRBJ1-5
V gene: TRBV19

CDR3 DNA: TGTGCTACGTTAGAGGCGGCCACACGGAGCACCGGGGAGCTGTTTTTT
CDR3 protein: CATLEAATRSTGELFF
D gene: .
clone size: .
J gene: TRBJ2-2
V gene: TRBV30

CDR3 DNA: TGTGCCAGCAGCCAACCGGCGGGGGCGCAGTATTTT
CDR3 protein: CASSQPAGAQYF
D gene: TRBD2
clone size: .
J gene: TRBJ2-3
V gene: TRBV9

CDR3 DNA: TGCGCCAGCAGTGAACGGACAGGCCGAAATTCACCCCTCCACTTT
CDR3 protein: CASSERTGRNSPLHF
D gene: TRBD1
clone size: .
J gene: TRBJ1-6
V gene: TRBV10-2

CDR3 DNA: TGTGCCAGCAGGGACAGGGGCGGGGGGTCCTACAATGAGCAGTTCTTC
CDR3 protein: CASRDRGGGSYNEQFF
D gene: .
clone size: once
J gene: TRBJ2-1
V gene: TRBV6-6

CDR3 DNA: TGCGCCAGCAGCTCTGGTGGTTATGCGGGGACAGAGACCCAGTACTTC
CDR3 protein: CASSSGGYAGTETQYF
D gene: .
clone size: .
J gene: TRBJ2-5
V gene: TRBV5-1

CDR3 DNA: TGTGCCAGCAGGGGGACAGGGGCGAACACTGAAGCTTTCTTT
CDR3 protein: CASRGTGANTEAFF
D gene: TRBD1
clone size: .
J gene: TRBJ1-1
V gene: TRBV2

CDR3 DNA: TGTGCCAGCAGCTTAGGCGCTAGCGGGCGGGATGAGCAGTTCTTC
CDR3 protein: CASSLGASGRDEQFF
D gene: TRBD2
clone size: .
J gene: TRBJ2-1
V gene: TRBV7-9

CDR3 DNA: TGTGCCAGCAGCTCCACTAGCTCCTACAATGAGCAGTTCTTC
CDR3 protein: CASSSTSSYNEQFF
D gene: .
clone size: once
J gene: TRBJ2-1
V gene: TRBV7-9

CDR3 DNA: TGTGCCAGCAGCTTTGGGGGACAGCAGAAAAACATTCAGTACTTC
CDR3 protein: CASSFGGQQKNIQYF
D gene: TRBD1
clone size: .
J gene: TRBJ2-4
V gene: TRBV6-5

CDR3 DNA: TGCGCCAGCAGCTTGGAACTAGCGGGGGCCGGGGAGCTGTTTTTT
CDR3 protein: CASSLELAGAGELFF
D gene: TRBD2
clone size: .
J gene: TRBJ2-2
V gene: TRBV5-1

CDR3 DNA: TGTGCCAGCAGATACGGGACTAGCGGGCCCTACGAGCAGTACTTC
CDR3 protein: CASRYGTSGPYEQYF
D gene: TRBD2
clone size: .
J gene: TRBJ2-7
V gene: TRBV6-5

CDR3 DNA: TGTGCCAGCAGCCGACTGGGGCGGGGGGCCCCCTACGAGCAGTACTTC
CDR3 protein: CASSRLGRGAPYEQYF
D gene: TRBD2
clone size: .
J gene: TRBJ2-7
V gene: TRBV9